This is a list of T cell receptor beta chains from one sample in a study of Ad26.COV2.S vaccination and SARS-CoV-2 variants. The assay was immunoSEQ multiplex PCR, and TCRdb's table has in-frame clones only and misses some. The table has fewer than 500,000 clones, 90% seen once; the top ten hold about 4.5%. The sequenced sample was peripheral blood, obtained in a trial of Ad26.COV2.S vaccine versus placebo. The source is a person between 18 and 65 years old who received the Ad26.COV2.S COVID-19 vaccine or a placebo. CDR3s include the opening cysteine and the closing phenylalanine or tryptophan. A D gene is named only where the DNA matches it firmly. Clone size appears in some rows only: once, few, many, or a class for an expanded clone.

>-|TRBV9|TRBD1|TRBJ2-1
TGTGCCAGCAGCTCCCGTGGGACAGGGGGCCGGGATGAGCAGTTCTTC
CASSSRGTGGRDEQFF
>-|TRBV28|-|TRBJ2-1
TGTGCCAGCAGTCGTTTGGGGGAGTGGTACAATGAGCAGTTCTTC
CASSRLGEWYNEQFF
>-|TRBV19|TRBD1|TRBJ1-2
TGTGCCAGTGTCATGCCGGGACAGGGTTTTCATGGCTACACCTTC
CASVMPGQGFHGYTF
>-|TRBV7-9|TRBD1|TRBJ1-5
TGTGCCAGCAGCCCTACAGGGGCCCAGCCCCAGCATTTT
CASSPTGAQPQHF
>-|TRBV5-1|TRBD2|TRBJ2-3
TGCGCCAGCAGCTTGATGATAGCGGGAGGTGGAGATACGCAGTATTTT
CASSLMIAGGGDTQYF
>once|TRBV6-2/TRBV6-3|-|TRBJ2-7
TGTGCCAGCAGTTACGGACCGCGCGAGCAGTACTTC
CASSYGPREQYF
>-|TRBV11-2|-|TRBJ2-7
TGTGCCAGCAGCTTAGGCAGGGCCGTTATCTACGAGCAGTACTTC
CASSLGRAVIYEQYF
>-|TRBV7-8|-|TRBJ2-3
TGTGCCAGCAGCTTAGCGCCCAGAAAGGCAGGAGATACGCAGTATTTT
CASSLAPRKAGDTQYF
>-|TRBV20-1|-|TRBJ1-2
TGCAGTGCTAGTGCCGTTGGGGTCCTGAATTATGGCTACACCTTC
CSASAVGVLNYGYTF
>-|TRBV18|TRBD2|TRBJ2-1
TGTGCCAGCTCACCGGGGACTAGCGGGAGGAACAATGAGCAGTTCTTC
CASSPGTSGRNNEQFF
>-|TRBV9|-|TRBJ2-1
TGTGCCAGCAGCGTTAGCGGACGTCAGACCACGGTTGAGCAGTTCTTC
CASSVSGRQTTVEQFF
>-|TRBV6-2/TRBV6-3|-|TRBJ2-7
TGTGCCAGCAGTTCCAGAATAATCTCCTACGAGCAGTACTTC
CASSSRIISYEQYF
>few|TRBV18|-|TRBJ2-5
TGTGCCAGCTCCCACCGGGACGCGTTAGAAGAGACCCAGTACTTC
CASSHRDALEETQYF
>-|TRBV29-1|TRBD1|TRBJ1-1
TGCAGCGTGGGGAGGGGACAGGGACCTGAAGCTTTCTTT
CSVGRGQGPEAFF
>-|TRBV7-9|-|TRBJ1-1
TGTGCCAGCAGCTTAGGACACCAAGAAGCTTTCTTT
CASSLGHQEAFF
>-|TRBV5-1|TRBD1|TRBJ1-2
TGCGCCAGCAGCTTCAGACAGGGAGATAGTGGCTACACCTTC
CASSFRQGDSGYTF
>-|TRBV4-3|TRBD2|TRBJ2-1
TGCGCCAGCAGCCCAAGCTCCCTAGCGGGGCTTTACAATGAGCAGTTCTTC
CASSPSSLAGLYNEQFF
>-|TRBV19|-|TRBJ2-7
TGTGCCAGTAGTATCAGGGTTTCCTACGAGCAGTACTTC
CASSIRVSYEQYF
>-|TRBV27|-|TRBJ1-1
TGTGCCAGCGGGGGGACCCTAATGAACACTGAAGCTTTCTTT
CASGGTLMNTEAFF
>few|TRBV30|-|TRBJ2-7
TGTGCCTGGAGTGTCCAGGGATTCGACGAGCAGTACTTC
CAWSVQGFDEQYF
>-|TRBV10-3|-|TRBJ2-5
TGTGCCATCAGGCAGGGCCCGTTCCAAGAGACCCAGTACTTC
CAIRQGPFQETQYF
>-|TRBV18|-|TRBJ1-1
TGTGCCAGCTCACCGGGGCGGCGGGTTCGGGAAGCTTTCTTT
CASSPGRRVREAFF
>-|TRBV6-5|TRBD1|TRBJ2-2
TGTGCCAGCAGCCCGGACAGGGACACCGGGGAGCTGTTTTTT
CASSPDRDTGELFF
>-|TRBV12-3/TRBV12-4|-|TRBJ1-2
TGTGCCAGCAATGGGCGTGGTGGCTACACCTTC
CASNGRGGYTF
>-|TRBV19|-|TRBJ1-4
TGTGCCAGTAGTATCAGCCGGGGGCAGGTTGAAAAACTGTTTTTT
CASSISRGQVEKLFF
>-|TRBV11-2|-|TRBJ2-1
TGTGCCAGCAGCCCCCGGTTCTGGGGGAGCTCCTACAATGAGCAGTTCTTC
CASSPRFWGSSYNEQFF
>-|TRBV28|-|TRBJ2-1
TGTGCCAGCCTAAGCCCAAGCTCCTACAATGAGCAGTTCTTC
CASLSPSSYNEQFF
>few|TRBV7-2|TRBD1|TRBJ1-3
TGTGCCAGCAGCAGCCCCCGCGGGACAGGGGGAAACACCATATATTTT
CASSSPRGTGGNTIYF
>-|TRBV4-3|-|TRBJ1-2
TGCGCCAGCAGCCAAGTTAGCAGGGTGGGTGGCTACACCTTC
CASSQVSRVGGYTF
>-|TRBV7-2|TRBD1|TRBJ1-1
TGTGCCAGCAGCTTTAGACAGGGAGGCACTGAAGCTTTCTTT
CASSFRQGGTEAFF
>-|TRBV29-1|TRBD2|TRBJ2-7
TGCAGCGCCTCGGGACTAAGCCCCTACGAGCAGTACTTC
CSASGLSPYEQYF
>-|TRBV5-6|TRBD2|TRBJ2-5
TGTGCCAGCAGCTTGGCCGTTGGCGGGAGCAAGTACTTC
CASSLAVGGSKYF
>-|TRBV28|-|TRBJ2-7
TGTGCCAGCAGCACGGACAGCCTCTCCTACGAGCAGTACTTC
CASSTDSLSYEQYF
>-|TRBV7-8|-|TRBJ1-5
TGTGCCAGCAGCTTAGGTGGTAGGGCCAATCAGCCCCAGCATTTT
CASSLGGRANQPQHF
>-|TRBV27|TRBD2|TRBJ2-7
TGTGCCAGCAGCCCCTTAGCGGGAAATCTCTACGAGCAGTACTTC
CASSPLAGNLYEQYF
>-|TRBV9|-|TRBJ2-4
TGTGCCAGCAGCGTGGCAGCCAGAGCCAAAAACATTCAGTACTTC
CASSVAARAKNIQYF
>-|TRBV30|-|TRBJ2-1
TGTGCCTGGAGTGTACTGTTCGACTTTTATAATGAGCAGTTCTTC
CAWSVLFDFYNEQFF
>-|TRBV5-5|-|TRBJ2-1
TGTGCCAGCAGCTTGTCCGTCCAGGGTTCCCCCTACAATGAGCAGTTCTTC
CASSLSVQGSPYNEQFF
>few|TRBV7-2|-|TRBJ2-7
TGTGCCAGCAGCTTAGGTAGAGGGTACGAGCAGTACTTC
CASSLGRGYEQYF
>few|TRBV24-1|-|TRBJ2-2
TGTGCCACCAGTGATTTAGTGAACACCGGGGAGCTGTTTTTT
CATSDLVNTGELFF
>-|TRBV7-9|-|TRBJ2-5
TGTGCCAGCAGCCCCGGCGGACTGCAAGAGACCCAGTACTTC
CASSPGGLQETQYF
>-|TRBV2|-|TRBJ1-5
TGTGCCAGCAGTGAATATAGGGGGGGTCAGCCCCAGCATTTT
CASSEYRGGQPQHF
>-|TRBV24-1|TRBD2|TRBJ2-5
TGTGCCACCAGTTGGAGGGAGGGCCTCCAAGAGACCCAGTACTTC
CATSWREGLQETQYF
>-|TRBV28|-|TRBJ2-4
TGTGCCAGCAGTTTAACCAGGGAGAGTTTTTTAGCCAAAAACATTCAGTACTTC
CASSLTRESFLAKNIQYF
>-|TRBV4-2|-|TRBJ1-3
TGTGCCAGCAGCCAAGTCATTGGGGCTGGAAACACCATATATTTT
CASSQVIGAGNTIYF
>-|TRBV29-1|TRBD1|TRBJ2-2
TGCAGCGTCGGACAGGTTTCGAACACCGGGGAGCTGTTTTTT
CSVGQVSNTGELFF
>-|TRBV5-1|TRBD1|TRBJ2-3
TGCGCCAGCAGCCCGGACAGGGCTACAGATACGCAGTATTTT
CASSPDRATDTQYF
>-|TRBV28|TRBD2|TRBJ2-7
TGTGCCAGCAGTTTGAGTAGCGGGAGTGGGGAGCAGTACTTC
CASSLSSGSGEQYF